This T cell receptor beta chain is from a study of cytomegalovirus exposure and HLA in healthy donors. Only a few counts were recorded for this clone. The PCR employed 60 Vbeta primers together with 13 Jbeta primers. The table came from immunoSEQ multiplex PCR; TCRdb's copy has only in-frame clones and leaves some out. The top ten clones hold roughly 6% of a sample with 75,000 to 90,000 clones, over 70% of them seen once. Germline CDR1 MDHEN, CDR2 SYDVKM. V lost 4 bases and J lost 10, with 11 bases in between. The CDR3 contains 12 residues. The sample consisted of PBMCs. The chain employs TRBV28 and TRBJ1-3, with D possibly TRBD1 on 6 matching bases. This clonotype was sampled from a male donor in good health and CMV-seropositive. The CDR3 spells CASSSTGRTIYF. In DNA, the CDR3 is TGTGCCAGCAGTTCAACAGGGCGAACCATATATTTT.